These 25 T cell receptor beta chains were all obtained from the same sample, sequenced in a study of cytomegalovirus exposure and HLA in healthy donors. Primers included in the PCR were 60 Vbeta and 13 Jbeta primers. Measured with immunoSEQ multiplex PCR; TCRdb has only the in-frame clones, and not every one. Among roughly 120,000 clones listed, around three quarters were seen once. Sequencing input: PBMCs. The receptors originated from a middle-aged woman in good health and CMV-seropositive.

V and J are TRBV7-2 and TRBJ2-1, with 9 bases matching TRBD2. Germline V lookup: CDR1 SGHTA, CDR2 FQGNSA. V gave up 3 bases and J gave up 5 bases; unmatched junction bases: 2. This CDR3 has 14 amino acids. The CDR3 nucleotides are TGTGCCAGCAGCTTGGGACTAGCTAACAATGAGCAGTTCTTC. It encodes CASSLGLANNEQFF.

This chain links TRBV5-4 with TRBJ2-7; possible D gene TRBD1, 6 bases. The V and J ends lost 3 bases and 7 bases respectively, with 14 bases between them. Germline CDR1 SGHNT, CDR2 YYREEE (reference sequence). The CDR3 runs to 13 residues. The CDR3 sequence: CASSWGTRGEQYF. The CDR3 nucleotides read TGTGCCAGCAGCTGGGGTACTAGGGGGGAGCAGTACTTC.

The DNA for the CDR3 is TGTGCCAGCAGCCGCGGGACTAGCGGGAGCGAGCAGTACTTC. It codes for CASSRGTSGSEQYF. The J gene is TRBJ2-7, the V gene TRBV6-5, with TRBD2 matching over 14 bases. Germline-derived CDR1 and CDR2 are MNHEY and SVGAGI. The CDR3 spans 14 residues. Germline trimming cut 6 bases from V and 6 bases from J; bases unmatched to any gene: 4.

This sequence joins TRBV5-4 and TRBJ1-1; TRBD1 matches 8 bases. The CDR3 is made up of 15 amino acids. V dropped 3 bases and J dropped 3; count of bases not matched to a gene: 7. CDR1 is SGHNT, CDR2 YYREEE, per germline (reference sequence). In DNA, the CDR3 is TGTGCCAGCAGCTGGATGACAGGGGACTACACTGAAGCTTTCTTT. It translates to CASSWMTGDYTEAFF.

The chain couples TRBV2 to TRBJ1-4; 9 bases match TRBD1. Germline V gene data show CDR1 as SNHLY and CDR2 as FYNNEI. The V gene end was trimmed by 8 bases and the J gene end by 8 bases; junction bases not matched to a gene: 9. This CDR3 is built from 14 residues. As DNA, the CDR3 is TGTGCCAGCGAACCGACAGGGGGGGGAGAAAAACTGTTTTTT. Translated, it gives CASEPTGGGEKLFF.

V is TRBV28 and J is TRBJ2-7; tentatively, D is TRBD1 (6 bases). Germline loops: CDR1 MDHEN, CDR2 SYDVKM. The CDR3 is 12 amino acids. Trimming removed 5 bases from V and 5 bases from J, with 10 bases in between. The CDR3 bases are TGTGCCAGCAGTCAGGGGTTCCACGAGCAGTACTTC. It translates to CASSQGFHEQYF. The complete variable domain, with remaining parts taken from reference TRBV28 and TRBJ2-7, reads DVKVTQSSRYLVKRTGEKVFLECVQDMDHENMFWYRQDPGLGLRLIYFSYDVKMKEKGDIPEGYSVSREKKERFSLILESASTNQTSMYLCASSQGFHEQYFGPGTRLTVT.

The chain has TRBV7-2 and TRBJ2-5, with 9 bases identical to TRBD2. Germline V gene lookup returns CDR1 SGHTA and CDR2 FQGNSA. The CDR3 consists of 16 residues. V lost 1 base to trimming and J lost 4 bases; unmatched junction nucleotides: 7. CDR3 sequence reads: CASSLGVAGEGETQYF. The CDR3 bases are TGTGCCAGCAGCTTAGGAGTAGCGGGAGAGGGAGAGACCCAGTACTTC.

The chain carries TRBV5-1 and TRBJ2-5, with 10 bases identical to TRBD2. V lost 5 bases, J lost 3 bases, and 1 base stayed unmatched. CDR1 and CDR2 from the germline V gene are SGHRS and YFSETQ. The length of the CDR3 is 13 residues. The CDR3 spells CASSGLAEETQYF. CDR3 in DNA: TGCGCCAGCAGTGGACTAGCGGAAGAGACCCAGTACTTC.

This clone turned up a few times. The chain recombines TRBV6-5 with TRBJ2-1; 8 bases align to TRBD1. V gave up 8 bases and J gave up 2 bases; unmatched junction bases: 5. Germline CDR1 is MNHEY and CDR2 is SVGAGI. CDR3 length equals 14 residues. The CDR3 DNA is TGTGCCAGCGGCAAGGGACAGGCCTACAATGAGCAGTTCTTC. It yields the protein CASGKGQAYNEQFF.

The chain carries TRBV7-9 and TRBJ2-7, with D maybe TRBD1 (6 bases). Looked up from germline, CDR1 is SEHNR and CDR2 is FQNEAQ (reference sequence). The CDR3 is 14 amino acids. Trimming took 3 bases from V and 2 from J, leaving 11 bases between them. The CDR3: CASSFTAGAYEQYF. In DNA, the CDR3 is TGTGCCAGCAGCTTTACCGCAGGGGCCTACGAGCAGTACTTC.

This clone was detected only a few times. This rearrangement joins TRBV6-5 to TRBJ1-2, with 10 bases fitting TRBD1. After removal of 6 bases from V and 5 bases from J, the junction contained 9 bases not matched to a gene. The CDR3 is 15 amino acids. CDR1 is MNHEY, CDR2 SVGAGI, per germline. This CDR3 is CASSSQTGGGYGYTF. The CDR3 coding sequence is TGTGCCAGCAGCAGCCAGACAGGGGGCGGGTATGGCTACACCTTC.

The V gene is TRBV2, the J gene TRBJ2-5; 7 positions match TRBD2. Germline CDR1 reads SNHLY; CDR2 reads FYNNEI. The CDR3 is 14 residues long. V shed 5 bases, J shed 5 bases, and the junction held 8 bases outside the gene matches. CDR3 protein: CASSQEREGETQYF. In DNA form, the CDR3 reads TGTGCCAGCAGTCAAGAGCGGGAAGGGGAGACCCAGTACTTC.

The chain uses TRBV10-1 and TRBJ1-6, with D possibly being TRBD1 (6 bases). The V end was cut by 6 bases, the J end by 0 bases, with 18 bases between. This CDR3 is built from 18 residues. CDR1 and CDR2 from the germline V gene are WNHNN and SYGVQD (reference sequence). In nucleotides, the CDR3 is TGCGCCAGCAGAGCAGGGGAAGGTGGGCCCTCCTATAATTCACCCCTCCACTTT. This gives the protein CASRAGEGGPSYNSPLHF.

The V call is TRBV6-1, the J call TRBJ1-1, with a tentative D call TRBD1 (6 bases). Per germline, CDR1 MNHNS and CDR2 SASEGT. CDR3 length: 14 amino acids. V dropped 5 bases and J dropped 3 bases, with 13 bases sitting between them. The CDR3 coding sequence is TGTGCCAGCAGTTCTCTCCAGGGGCACACTGAAGCTTTCTTT. Amino acid sequence: CASSSLQGHTEAFF.

This chain links TRBV15 with TRBJ2-2; perhaps TRBD2 as D (5 bases). CDR3 length: 15 amino acids. Between the trimmed V and J ends, which lost 3 bases and 0 bases, there was a span of 8 bases. Germline assignment: CDR1 LNHNV and CDR2 YYDKDF (reference sequence). This chain's CDR3 is CATSRDLANTGELFF. The CDR3 nucleotides read TGTGCCACCAGCAGGGACTTAGCGAACACCGGGGAGCTGTTTTTT.

The gene calls are TRBV5-1 and TRBJ1-2; TRBD1 might be the D (5 bases). The CDR3 spans 13 residues. Germline-derived CDR1 and CDR2 are SGHRS and YFSETQ. Trimming left V 5 bases short and J 6 bases short, with 14 bases between. CDR3 sequence reads: CASSPTWGHGYTF. The CDR3 DNA is TGCGCCAGCAGTCCTACATGGGGCCATGGCTACACCTTC.

The chain couples TRBV29-1 to TRBJ1-3, with D possibly being TRBD1 (6 bases). This CDR3 has 15 residues. The germline V and J ends were trimmed by 5 bases and 0 bases, with 14 bases remaining between them. The germline gives CDR1 SQVTM, CDR2 ANQGSEA. This CDR3 reads CSVITGSSSGNTIYF. The CDR3 DNA reads TGCAGCGTTATAACAGGGAGTAGCTCTGGAAACACCATATATTTT.

The chain combines TRBV30 with TRBJ2-3; D remains unclear. This CDR3 contains 12 residues. CDR1 is GTSNPN and CDR2 is SVGIG in the germline V gene (reference sequence). V lost 3 bases, J lost 6 bases, and 10 bases lay in between. CDR3 coding DNA: TGTGCCTGGAGCCCCGGTCCCGATACGCAGTATTTT. It codes for CAWSPGPDTQYF.

This clone was seen a handful of times. The chain uses TRBV7-3 and TRBJ1-2, with a possible D match to TRBD1 (6 bases). The V gene's germline CDR1 is SGHTA and CDR2 FQGTGA. The CDR3 extends over 15 amino acids. Trimming took 1 base from V and 6 from J, leaving 15 bases between them. DNA of the CDR3: TGTGCCAGCAGCTTAAGTGGGGGGGCGCCGGATGGCTACACCTTC. It specifies CASSLSGGAPDGYTF.

The V and J genes are TRBV12-1 and TRBJ1-5; the D call in the table, TRBD1, was not verified against the DNA. TRBV12-1 is a pseudogene. This CDR3 is 18 amino acids long. CDR3 nucleotide sequence: TGTGCCAGCAGCTCCGAATCCACGACAGGGAGAGAAGGTCAGCCCCAGCATTTT. Protein: CASSSESTTGREGQPQHF.

The V and J genes are TRBV11-2 and TRBJ2-2; TRBD2 matches at 9 bases. V gave up 3 bases and J gave up 1 base; unmatched junction bases: 9. CDR1 is SGHAT, CDR2 FQNNGV, per germline. CDR3 length equals 18 residues. The CDR3 DNA follows: TGTGCCAGCAGCTTTTTTCCCGCGGGAGGGAGGAACACCGGGGAGCTGTTTTTT. It encodes CASSFFPAGGRNTGELFF.

Here the CDR3 reads CASSEEGLAETYNEQFF. The CDR3 DNA reads TGTGCCAGCAGTGAGGAAGGACTAGCGGAGACTTACAATGAGCAGTTCTTC. The chain links TRBV2 to TRBJ2-1; 10 bases line up with TRBD2. J was trimmed by 4 bases and V by 3 bases; bases with no gene match: 9. The CDR3 sequence is 17 residues long. Looked up from germline, CDR1 is SNHLY and CDR2 is FYNNEI.

The J gene is TRBJ2-7, the V gene TRBV9, with 15 bases lining up with TRBD2. With V trimmed by 4 bases and J by 0 bases, 5 bases remained unmatched. Germline CDR1 SGDLS, CDR2 YYNGEE. The CDR3 is 17 residues long. The DNA of the CDR3 is TGTGCCAGCAGCCGAGGGACTAGCGGGAGGATCTCCTACGAGCAGTACTTC. Translating gives CASSRGTSGRISYEQYF.

V and J are TRBV10-1 and TRBJ2-5; 10 nucleotides align to TRBD1. J was trimmed by 1 base and V by 10 bases; bases with no gene match: 6. From germline, CDR1 is WNHNN and CDR2 SYGVQD (reference sequence). The CDR3 contains 14 residues. CDR3 region: CAISGQGFQETQYF. The DNA of the CDR3 is TGCGCCATTTCGGGACAGGGGTTCCAAGAGACCCAGTACTTC.

The CDR3 DNA reads as TGCAGCGTTGAAGTTCCTACTTCTAATAACGACGAGCAGTACTTC. Translated, it gives CSVEVPTSNNDEQYF. The rearrangement links TRBV29-1 to TRBJ2-7, with unresolved D. The ends were cut back, 1 base at V and 5 bases at J, with 18 bases in the middle. Germline CDR1 SQVTM, CDR2 ANQGSEA. The CDR3 sequence is 15 residues long.